The rows below give T cell receptor beta chains drawn from one sample of a study of blood T cell repertoires in COVID-19. The protocol was immunoSEQ multiplex PCR, while the TCRdb copy is restricted to in-frame clones and leaves out a portion. The profile covers roughly 410,000 clones, with 89% appearing a single time and 1% to 1.5% taken by the ten largest. Sample: peripheral blood. The receptors derive from a man in his forties with acute or convalescent COVID-19. The CDR3 runs from the conserved cysteine through the conserved F or W. Each record gives: V gene, J gene, clone size, CDR3 protein. Size is omitted from some rows. Given values are once, few, many or a class for expanded clones.

>TRBV20-1|TRBJ1-2|.
CSASQGSGYGYTF
>TRBV6-5|TRBJ1-3|.
CASSRTGVGNTIYF
>TRBV6-6|TRBJ2-7|few
CAGGLAGAGEQYF
>TRBV28|TRBJ1-6|.
CATDRTVNSPLHF
>TRBV4-3|TRBJ2-7|few
CASSQDGRGFTSYEQYF
>TRBV12-3/TRBV12-4|TRBJ1-2|.
CASSLPGEGYTF
>TRBV5-1|TRBJ1-1|.
CASSLPQGGTEAFF
>TRBV12-3/TRBV12-4|TRBJ1-1|.
CASIRHRDTEAFF
>TRBV28|TRBJ1-5|.
CASRLPGDTQPQHF
>TRBV19|TRBJ1-1|.
CASSIEPWTGGVTEAFF
>TRBV18|TRBJ1-1|.
CASSPPRGQGKVEAFF
>TRBV30|TRBJ2-3|.
CAWRDRSSTDTQYF
>TRBV12-5|TRBJ1-4|.
CASGLVLGREGEKLFF
>TRBV27|TRBJ1-4|.
CASRSNPWQKRAENEKLFF
>TRBV7-3|TRBJ2-2|.
CASRQGSQTGELFF
>TRBV6-1|TRBJ2-7|.
CASSEHFRDVRHEQYF
>TRBV5-6|TRBJ2-3|.
CASSLSLRELPDTQYF
>TRBV6-6|TRBJ2-3|once
CASSYGRAFGTDTQYF
>TRBV25-1|TRBJ1-6|.
CASSESGAPFNSPLHF
>TRBV27|TRBJ2-5|.
CASSLSGREETQYF
>TRBV6-5|TRBJ2-7|.
CASSYSRDSVEQYF
>TRBV5-1|TRBJ1-2|.
CASSYTGLHGYTF
>TRBV5-4|TRBJ2-1|.
CASSLVTAYNEQFF